This T cell receptor beta chain was documented in a study of CD8+ T cells in alopecia areata. In the study overall: Treated patients were dosed with oral tofacitinib, taking 5 to 10 mg twice daily. For treated patients, severity scores reflected the percentage of scalp area affected.

Extraction and reverse transcription of RNA yielded cDNA as the sequencing template. Sequenced by immunoSEQ multiplex PCR; TCRdb stores in-frame clones only, minus some. The top ten hold approximately 6.5% of the sample, which has about 13,000 clones, about two thirds seen once. Study results and caveats: Lesional scalp displayed greater clonality than normal scalp, most notably in alopecia totalis/universalis.

The CDR3 is 12 amino acids. V shed 4 bases and J shed 5 bases, with 8 bases lying between them. Germline CDR1 and CDR2: MNHNY and SVGAGI (reference sequence). Treatment defined: oral pan-JAK inhibitor, 5-10 mg twice daily. Collected material from alopecia areata patients comprised lesional scalp punch biopsies and peripheral blood. This clone is a singleton in its sample. The antigen remains unidentified. The rearrangement joins TRBV6-6 to TRBJ1-1, with no clear D. This TCR was sampled from a human donor with alopecia areata. Here the sequenced sample was skin, taken at week 4, from a patient treated with tofacitinib. CDR3 region: CASSSRETEAFF. As DNA, the CDR3 is TGTGCCAGCAGTTCAAGGGAAACTGAAGCTTTCTTT.